This T cell receptor beta chain was recorded in a study of a mutant IDH1 vaccine in newly diagnosed glioma. Time point reported: week 23, last vaccination. Mutant IDH1 20-mer peptide, at 300 ug, made up each vaccine dose, with topical imiquimod. Some clones are missing from TCRdb's copy, which holds only in-frame ones; the method was immunoSEQ multiplex PCR. The table shows tens of thousands of clones, with around 76% occurring only once. Concerning this clone itself: As yet, its antigen is unknown.

Germline assignment: CDR1 SNHLY and CDR2 FYNNEI. This CDR3 region has 10 residues. Trimming removed 6 bases at V and 5 bases at J, with 2 bases between. V is TRBV2 and J is TRBJ2-1; no clear D. Source: PBMCs, taken from a glioma patient whose treatment included an IDH1 peptide vaccine. The sequence came from a woman in her thirties or forties with glioma. Some clones in this sample may be carry-over from other donors' samples. The CDR3: CASRNNEQFF. CDR3 nucleotide sequence: TGTGCCAGCAGGAACAATGAGCAGTTCTTC.